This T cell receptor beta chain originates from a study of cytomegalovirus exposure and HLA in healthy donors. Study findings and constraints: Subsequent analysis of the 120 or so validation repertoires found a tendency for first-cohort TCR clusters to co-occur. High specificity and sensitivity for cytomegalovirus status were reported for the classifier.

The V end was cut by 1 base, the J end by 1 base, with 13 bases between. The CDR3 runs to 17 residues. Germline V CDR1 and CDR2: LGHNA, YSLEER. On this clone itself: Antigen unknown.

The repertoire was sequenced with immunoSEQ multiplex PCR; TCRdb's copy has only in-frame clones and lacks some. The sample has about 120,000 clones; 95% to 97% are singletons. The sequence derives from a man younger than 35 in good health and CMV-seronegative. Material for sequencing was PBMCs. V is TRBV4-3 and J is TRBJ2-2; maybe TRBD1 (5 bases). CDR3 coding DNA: TGCGCCAGCAGCCAAGTCGGGTTCAGGGTGAACACCGGGGAGCTGTTTTTT. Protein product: CASSQVGFRVNTGELFF.